The present entry profiles one T cell receptor (beta chain) with its context. These data originate in a study of T cells after yellow fever vaccination. Overall study context: Researchers used SMART-Seq v4 Ultra Low Input to prepare fractions that had low cell numbers.

The germline gives CDR1 LNHDA, CDR2 SQIVND (reference sequence). Between the trimmed V and J ends, which lost 3 bases and 4 bases, there was a span of 10 bases. The CDR3 is made up of 14 amino acids. Study-wide results and caveats: Clonotypes shared by both compartments, CD4 and CD8, made up a small share.

In making TCR cDNA, 5'RACE template switching added a universal primer site and UMIs to it. TCRdb reanalysed the 5' RACE reads using MiXCR and keeps one entry per CDR3 protein. Here the sample spans 45,000 to 60,000 distinct CDR3 sequences, approximately 6.6% being singletons. Material: CD8+ T cells not binding an NS4B(214-222) dextramer, sorted from PBMCs, obtained around 45 days after the first yellow fever vaccination. The receptor was derived from a man between 18 and 29 years old who received the YFV17D yellow fever vaccine. This chain connects TRBV19 to TRBJ2-1, with D tentatively TRBD1 or TRBD2 (6 bases each). The CDR3 DNA sequence: TGTGCCAGTAGTATCCGGGGGCCATACAATGAGCAGTTCTTC. Protein product: CASSIRGPYNEQFF. The full variable domain, with the rest looked up from reference TRBV19 and TRBJ2-1, is DGGITQSPKYLFRKEGQNVTLSCEQNLNHDAMYWYRQDPGQGLRLIYYSQIVNDFQKGDIAEGYSVSREKKESFPLTVTSAQKNPTAFYLCASSIRGPYNEQFFGPGTRLTVL.